These T cell receptor beta chains were read from a single sample in a study of molecular identifiers for immune sequencing clone quantification. TCRdb ran MiXCR on the PCR reads and lists one entry per CDR3 protein. Seen here are more than 450,000 distinct CDR3 sequences, around 25% observed once, and the top ten hold roughly 0.79%. Source material: naive CD8+ T cells from blood, with Jurkat cell RNA spiked in. These TCRs come from a human donor in good health. Some libraries in this study had Jurkat cell RNA spiked in. Both conserved end residues are part of each CDR3. Each record gives: V gene, J gene, CDR3 protein.

>TRBV5-1|TRBJ2-5
CASSLEAGAQETQYF
>TRBV29-1|TRBJ2-3
CSAELRTGGKEGTQYF
>TRBV9|TRBJ1-2
CASSVASYGYTF
>TRBV6-5|TRBJ2-7
CASSYSPGPGEQYF
>TRBV27|TRBJ1-5
CASSFGTGYGNQPQHF
>TRBV7-2|TRBJ2-3
CASSLAVHSDTQYF
>TRBV6-2/TRBV6-3|TRBJ1-1
CASTPVVLGNTEAFF
>TRBV20-1|TRBJ1-2
CSARAQNWYGYTF
>TRBV12-3/TRBV12-4|TRBJ2-7
CASSLAQVYEQYF
>TRBV12-3/TRBV12-4|TRBJ2-3
CASSLEGPPTDTQYF
>TRBV6-2/TRBV6-3|TRBJ1-1
CASSYGQKNTEAFF
>TRBV19|TRBJ1-2
CASSIGQSYGYIF
>TRBV25-1|TRBJ1-1
CASREGQHTEAFF
>TRBV5-3|TRBJ2-7
CASKAWSGGKDEQYF
>TRBV30|TRBJ2-1
CAWSFGVNEQFF
>TRBV7-9|TRBJ1-1
CASTNTEAFF